Below are 23 T cell receptor beta chains sequenced from a single sample in a study of neoadjuvant anti-PD-1 for oral cavity cancer. Time point denoted: after neoadjuvant nivolumab, at surgical resection. Sequencing used immunoSEQ multiplex PCR; TCRdb keeps in-frame clones, though not all of them. The sample contains 7,500 to 10,000 clones, 60% to 75% of which appear only once. The input for sequencing was PBMCs, taken after nivolumab (anti-PD-1) treatment. These receptors all come from a person aged 40 to 85 with oral cavity squamous cell carcinoma.

CDR3 bases: TGTGCCAGCAGCCTGGGGACAGGGAAAGAGACCCAGTACTTC. Encoded protein: CASSLGTGKETQYF. This chain uses TRBV5-5 with TRBJ2-5, with 9 nucleotides matching TRBD1. After removal of 4 bases from V and 3 bases from J, the junction contained 4 bases not matched to a gene. CDR1 and CDR2 (germline): SGHKS, YYEKEE (reference sequence). The CDR3 contains 14 residues.

The V gene is TRBV13, the J gene TRBJ2-1; D gene uncertain. This CDR3 has 15 residues. Germline V gene lookup returns CDR1 PRHDT and CDR2 FYEKMQ (reference sequence). V lost 4 bases, J lost 2 bases, and 12 bases lay in between. Here the CDR3 DNA reads TGTGCCAGCAGCTCGAGCACGACCCCCTACAATGAGCAGTTCTTC. Its translation is CASSSSTTPYNEQFF.

The genes are TRBV7-2 and TRBJ1-2, with TRBD1 matching over 7 bases. With V trimmed by 5 bases and J by 9 bases, 12 bases remained unmatched. Germline CDR1 reads SGHTA; CDR2 reads FQGNSA. The CDR3 has 14 amino acids. CDR3 coding DNA: TGTGCCAGCAGCCAACCAGGACAGGCGGATAGCTACACCTTC. Protein: CASSQPGQADSYTF.

V is TRBV6-5 and J is TRBJ2-2; weak D call: TRBD2 (6 bases). The CDR3 covers 11 residues. V lost 6 bases and J 7 bases, leaving 6 bases between the germline ends. CDR1 and CDR2 from the germline V gene are MNHEY and SVGAGI. The CDR3 region is CASRGGGELFF. The CDR3 DNA sequence: TGTGCCAGCAGGGGGGGCGGGGAGCTGTTTTTT.

CDR3 loop: CASSPYSRLVQYF. As DNA, the CDR3 is TGTGCCAGCAGTCCCTATAGCAGGCTAGTGCAGTACTTC. The chain couples TRBV7-3 to TRBJ2-7, with D unclear. Germline V gene sequence: CDR1 SGHTA, CDR2 FQGTGA. The V end was cut by 6 bases, the J end by 9 bases, with 18 bases between. The CDR3 has 13 amino acids.

The V and J genes are TRBV6-5 and TRBJ2-3; D gene ambiguous. Germline-derived CDR1 and CDR2 are MNHEY and SVGAGI. The CDR3 extends over 13 amino acids. V lost 2 bases to trimming and J lost 6 bases, with 9 bases between them. DNA of the CDR3: TGTGCCAGCAGTTACAACCTGAGGGATACGCAGTATTTT. It specifies CASSYNLRDTQYF.

The gene calls are TRBV30 and TRBJ2-2; a possible D gene is TRBD1 (7 bases). This CDR3 comprises 13 residues. CDR1 and CDR2 from the germline V gene are GTSNPN and SVGIG (reference sequence). Trimming took 7 bases from V and 7 from J, leaving 16 bases between them. CDR3 sequence reads: CAYSGGWDGELFF. The CDR3 bases are TGTGCCTACTCAGGGGGGTGGGACGGGGAGCTGTTTTTT.

The chain has TRBV6-1 and TRBJ1-1, with D uncertain. Germline values: CDR1 MNHNS, CDR2 SASEGT. CDR3 size: 13 residues. The ends were cut back, 2 bases at V and 4 bases at J, with 8 bases in the middle. In DNA form, the CDR3 reads TGTGCCAGCAGTGAAAATTACGGCACTGAAGCTTTCTTT. Translating it yields CASSENYGTEAFF.

The chain is built from TRBV6-4 and TRBJ1-1; 8 bases match TRBD1. Trimming removed 2 bases from V and 7 bases from J; junction bases left unmatched: 6. The V gene's germline CDR1 is MRHNA and CDR2 SNTAGT. This CDR3 is built from 14 residues. Here the CDR3 reads CASSDEGGTGEAFF. CDR3 in DNA: TGTGCCAGCAGTGACGAGGGGGGGACAGGTGAAGCTTTCTTT.

The chain uses TRBV19 and TRBJ2-7; D is possibly TRBD1 (6 bases). The CDR3 spans 15 residues. V lost 5 bases and J lost 0, with 14 bases in between. Germline CDR1 reads LNHDA; CDR2 reads SQIVND (reference sequence). CDR3 bases: TGTGCCAGTAGTTCGCCGGGACACCGCTCCTACGAGCAGTACTTC. Amino acid sequence: CASSSPGHRSYEQYF.

This clone was picked up one time. V usage is TRBV2 and J usage is TRBJ2-4; weak D call: TRBD2 (7 bases). Germline V gives CDR1 SNHLY, CDR2 FYNNEI. V lost 5 bases and J 1 base, leaving 21 bases between the germline ends. The CDR3 loop spans 18 amino acids. CDR3 in amino acids: CASSPSFGGPRAKNIQYF. The CDR3 bases are TGTGCCAGCAGTCCCAGTTTCGGGGGGCCTCGGGCCAAAAACATTCAGTACTTC.

The chain uses TRBV7-8 and TRBJ1-4, with 8 bases aligning to TRBD1. V lost 5 bases and J lost 0; bases outside the gene matches: 11. The length of the CDR3 is 18 residues. Germline loops: CDR1 SGHVS, CDR2 FQNEAQ. CDR3 nucleotides: TGTGCCAGCAGCCGACAGGGGAGCCGACGTGCAACTAATGAAAAACTGTTTTTT. It translates to CASSRQGSRRATNEKLFF.

The rearrangement links TRBV6-4 to TRBJ2-3; perhaps TRBD1 as D (6 bases). V was pared by 0 bases and J by 4 bases, with 17 bases between. Per germline, CDR1 MRHNA and CDR2 SNTAGT. This CDR3 has 17 residues. The CDR3 DNA reads TGTGCCAGCAGTGACTCGACGGGCCAGGGGTTTGCAGATACGCAGTATTTT. Translated, it gives CASSDSTGQGFADTQYF.

This rearrangement joins TRBV10-3 to TRBJ1-5, with D perhaps TRBD1 (5 bases). Per germline, CDR1 ENHRY and CDR2 SYGVKD. The CDR3 is 14 residues long. V was cut by 3 bases and J by 2 bases, with 8 bases left in between. CDR3 protein: CAISERGGNQPQHF. The CDR3 nucleotides are TGTGCCATCAGTGAAAGAGGGGGCAATCAGCCCCAGCATTTT.

The J gene is TRBJ2-2, the V gene TRBV7-6; tentative D call: TRBD1 (6 bases). V shed 1 base and J shed 5 bases, with 14 bases lying between them. CDR3 length equals 16 residues. Germline values: CDR1 SGHVS, CDR2 FNYEAQ. CDR3 DNA sequence: TGTGCCAGCAGCTTAGGGACAGCGCCGGGAACCGGGGAGCTGTTTTTT. Amino acid sequence: CASSLGTAPGTGELFF.

The chain joins TRBV6-1 to TRBJ1-4; D is possibly TRBD1 (6 bases). Trimming removed 7 bases from V and 8 bases from J, with 20 bases in between. The CDR3 has 15 amino acids. Germline values: CDR1 MNHNS, CDR2 SASEGT. The CDR3 protein is CASNNRGGLEEKLFF. In DNA form, the CDR3 reads TGTGCCAGCAACAACCGGGGGGGGCTGGAAGAAAAACTGTTTTTT.

This clone was seen more than once but under ten times. The genes are TRBV4-2 and TRBJ1-4; D uncertain. This CDR3 has 14 amino acids. Trimming cost V 0 bases and J 10 bases, with 12 bases left between them. Germline CDR1 LGHNA, CDR2 YNFKEQ. The CDR3 protein is CASSQDVLQPKLFF. CDR3 coding DNA: TGTGCCAGCAGCCAAGATGTCCTACAGCCAAAACTGTTTTTT.

The rearrangement links TRBV10-1 to TRBJ2-1, with 7 bases lining up with TRBD1. The CDR3 loop spans 15 amino acids. Trimming took 3 bases from V and 6 from J; bases not matched to a gene: 8. The germline CDR1 and CDR2 sequences are WNHNN and SYGVQD (reference sequence). CDR3 amino acids: CASSDTGQAINEQFF. The CDR3 DNA is TGCGCCAGCAGTGATACAGGACAGGCTATCAATGAGCAGTTCTTC.

With regard to this clone: This sample includes further DNA sequences coding for the same CDR3. The rearrangement uses TRBV30 and TRBJ2-3; possibly TRBD2 for D (5 bases). From germline, CDR1 is GTSNPN and CDR2 SVGIG (reference sequence). The CDR3 length is 13 residues. V lost 1 base and J lost 2, with 7 bases in between. This CDR3 is CAWSGGNTDTQYF. DNA of the CDR3: TGTGCCTGGAGTGGAGGGAACACAGATACGCAGTATTTT.

This clone was picked up a small number of times. V usage is TRBV2 and J usage is TRBJ2-1, with 9 bases fitting TRBD1. CDR3 length equals 15 residues. The germline gives CDR1 SNHLY, CDR2 FYNNEI. V shed 0 bases and J 8 bases; nucleotides not matched to a gene: 5. This chain's CDR3 is CASSEAGTGRDEQFF. In nucleotides, the CDR3 is TGTGCCAGCAGTGAAGCGGGGACAGGGAGGGATGAGCAGTTCTTC.

The gene calls are TRBV5-1 and TRBJ1-1; D is unresolved. This CDR3 is 15 amino acids long. Germline values: CDR1 SGHRS, CDR2 YFSETQ. V was trimmed by 0 bases and J by 2 bases, leaving 11 bases between them. CDR3 nucleotide sequence: TGCGCCAGCAGCTTGGACGGCAGAGTAAACACTGAAGCTTTCTTT. It is translated as CASSLDGRVNTEAFF.

The gene calls are TRBV9 and TRBJ1-4, with D unclear. CDR1 and CDR2 from the germline V gene are SGDLS and YYNGEE. The ends were cut back, 0 bases at V and 3 bases at J, with 9 bases in the middle. This CDR3 spans 15 amino acids. The CDR3 DNA is TGTGCCAGCAGCGTAGAAGGGAGAGCTAATGAAAAACTGTTTTTT. It codes for CASSVEGRANEKLFF.

The chain recombines TRBV6-1 with TRBJ2-6; 8 positions match TRBD1. This CDR3 contains 17 residues. The germline CDR1 and CDR2 sequences are MNHNS and SASEGT. The trim removed 1 base at V and 1 base at J, leaving 3 bases unmatched. Here the CDR3 DNA reads TGTGCCAGCAGTGAAGACCACAGGGGGTCTGGGGCCAACGTCCTGACTTTC. This translates into CASSEDHRGSGANVLTF.